This T cell receptor (beta chain) was recovered during a study of identical twins. General study findings and limits: Zero-insertion analyses were open to partial confounding by invariant MAIT and iNKT cells.

Trimming removed 0 bases from V and 7 bases from J, with 10 bases in between. The CDR3 length is 14 residues. The germline V gene has CDR1 SGHRS and CDR2 YFSETQ. TCRdb reprocessed the 5' RACE reads with MiXCR, giving one entry per CDR3 protein. Of about 890,000 distinct CDR3 sequences in the sample, roughly an eighth were seen once. Details on this clonotype: Its target is not known.

These data also formed part of another study, on yellow fever vaccine responses in identical twins.

This TCR was sampled from a woman between 18 and 29 years old in good health. The chain uses TRBV5-1 and TRBJ1-4; D gene ambiguous. Material for sequencing was PBMCs. As DNA, the CDR3 is TGCGCCAGCAGCTTGGGTCAGGAACTTGAAAAACTGTTTTTT. Its protein is CASSLGQELEKLFF.